This TCR beta chain was recovered during a study of human T cells and chemical hapten exposure. This clonotype was seen repeatedly, ten times or more. In the library, unique molecular identifiers were attached to individual cDNA molecules. Using its own MiXCR run on the RACE reads, TCRdb lists one record per CDR3 protein. This sample carries fewer than 400,000 distinct CDR3 sequences, around 7% of them seen once, and the ten largest clones take approximately 8%. Time point given: patch test 1, 2 weeks after DPC sensitization. Treatment denoted: therapeutic diphenylcyclopropenone sensitization with weekly scalp DPC. CDR1 is SGHVS, CDR2 FNYEAQ, per germline. The CDR3 loop spans 15 amino acids. V was trimmed by 5 bases and J by 1 base, leaving 13 bases between them.

The material sequenced was whole blood, taken in connection with sensitization to the hapten diphenylcyclopropenone (DPC). The rearrangement uses TRBV7-6 and TRBJ2-3; D is ambiguous. The TCR comes from a young woman with alopecia areata. Some clones in this sample may be carry-over from other donors' samples. Written as DNA, the CDR3 is TGTGCCAGCAGCCCCCGAAGGTTGGGCACAGATACGCAGTATTTT. Amino acid sequence: CASSPRRLGTDTQYF.